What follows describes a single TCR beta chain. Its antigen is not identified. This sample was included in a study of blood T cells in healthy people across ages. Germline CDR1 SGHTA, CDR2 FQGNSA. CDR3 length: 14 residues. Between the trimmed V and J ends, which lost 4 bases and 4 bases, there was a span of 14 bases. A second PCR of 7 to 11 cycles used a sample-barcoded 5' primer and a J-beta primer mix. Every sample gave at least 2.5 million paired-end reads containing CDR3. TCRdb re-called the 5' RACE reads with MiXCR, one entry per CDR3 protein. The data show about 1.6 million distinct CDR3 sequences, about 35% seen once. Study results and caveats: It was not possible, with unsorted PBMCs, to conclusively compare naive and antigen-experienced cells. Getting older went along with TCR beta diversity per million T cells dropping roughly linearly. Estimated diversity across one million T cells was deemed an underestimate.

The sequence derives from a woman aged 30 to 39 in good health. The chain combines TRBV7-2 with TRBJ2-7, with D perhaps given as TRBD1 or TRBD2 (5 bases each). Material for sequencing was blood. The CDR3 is CASSSGRAGYEQYF. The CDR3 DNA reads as TGTGCCAGCAGCTCGGGACGAGCCGGATACGAGCAGTACTTC.